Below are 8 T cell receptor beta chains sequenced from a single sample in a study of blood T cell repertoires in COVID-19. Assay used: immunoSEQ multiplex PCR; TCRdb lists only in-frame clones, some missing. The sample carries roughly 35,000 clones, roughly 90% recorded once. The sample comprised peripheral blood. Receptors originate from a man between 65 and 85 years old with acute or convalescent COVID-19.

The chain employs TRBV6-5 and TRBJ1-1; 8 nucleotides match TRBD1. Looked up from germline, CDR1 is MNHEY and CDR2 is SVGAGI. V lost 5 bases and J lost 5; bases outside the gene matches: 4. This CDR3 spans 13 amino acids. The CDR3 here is CASSLRQGTEAFF. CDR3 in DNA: TGTGCCAGCAGTCTAAGACAGGGGACTGAAGCTTTCTTT.

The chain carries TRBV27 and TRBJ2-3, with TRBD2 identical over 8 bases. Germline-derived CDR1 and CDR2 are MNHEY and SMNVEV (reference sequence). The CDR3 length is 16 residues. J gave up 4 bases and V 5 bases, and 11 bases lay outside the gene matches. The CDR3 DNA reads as TGTGCCAGCAGTCCCCAGGGTTCGGGGGGGTCAGATACGCAGTATTTT. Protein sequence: CASSPQGSGGSDTQYF.

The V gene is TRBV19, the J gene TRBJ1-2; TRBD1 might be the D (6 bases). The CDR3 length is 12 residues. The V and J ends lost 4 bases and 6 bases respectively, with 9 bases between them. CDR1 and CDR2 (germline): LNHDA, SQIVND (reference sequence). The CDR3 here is CASSTYRDGYTF. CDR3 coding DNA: TGTGCCAGTAGTACCTACAGGGATGGCTACACCTTC.

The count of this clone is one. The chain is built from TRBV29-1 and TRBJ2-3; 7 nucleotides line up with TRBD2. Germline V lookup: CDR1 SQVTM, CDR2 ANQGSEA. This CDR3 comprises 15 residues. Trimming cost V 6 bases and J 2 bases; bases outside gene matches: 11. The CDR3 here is CSVPGRLADTDTQYF. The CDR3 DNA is TGCAGCGTCCCAGGGCGGCTAGCGGACACAGATACGCAGTATTTT.

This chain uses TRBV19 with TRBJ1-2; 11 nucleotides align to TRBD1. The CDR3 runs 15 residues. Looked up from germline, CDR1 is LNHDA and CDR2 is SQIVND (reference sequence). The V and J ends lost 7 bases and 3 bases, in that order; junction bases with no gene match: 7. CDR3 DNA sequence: TGTGCCAGTATGGGACAGGGGGTAGGAGACTATGGCTACACCTTC. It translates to CASMGQGVGDYGYTF.

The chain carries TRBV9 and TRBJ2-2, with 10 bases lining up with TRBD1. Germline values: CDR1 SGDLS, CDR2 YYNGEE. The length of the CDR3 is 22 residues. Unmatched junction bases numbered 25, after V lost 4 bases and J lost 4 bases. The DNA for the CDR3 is TGTGCCAGCAGCCCCCGACAGGGGGCTTCGTCTGAGGGTCGATCAAGCACCGGGGAGCTGTTTTTT. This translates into CASSPRQGASSEGRSSTGELFF.

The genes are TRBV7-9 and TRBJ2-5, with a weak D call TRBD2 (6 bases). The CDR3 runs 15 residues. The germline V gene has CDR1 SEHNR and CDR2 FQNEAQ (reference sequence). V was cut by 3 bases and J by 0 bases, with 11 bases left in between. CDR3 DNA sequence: TGTGCCAGCAGCTTTTTGGCGGGGTACCAAGAGACCCAGTACTTC. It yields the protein CASSFLAGYQETQYF.

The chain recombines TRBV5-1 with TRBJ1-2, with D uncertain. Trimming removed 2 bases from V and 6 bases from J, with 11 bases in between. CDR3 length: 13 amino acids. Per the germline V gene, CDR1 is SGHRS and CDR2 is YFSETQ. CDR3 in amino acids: CASSLDIRNGYTF. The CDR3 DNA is TGCGCCAGCAGCTTAGACATTAGAAATGGCTACACCTTC.